The clone carrying this T cell receptor beta chain was detected ten times or more. No antigen is known for it. The sample originates from a study of T cell repertoires in cytomegalovirus infection. Study summary: It can be stated that public TCR beta signatures indicated CMV infection as well as a matching HLA type.

General study findings and limits: Carriage of CMV together with the relevant HLA was identifiable through cumulative public TCR beta family frequency. HLA-C-restricted CMV clonotypes gave the most frequent clonotype in two of eight donors.

The V and J ends lost 5 bases and 0 bases, in that order; junction bases with no gene match: 5. CDR1 is SGHVS, CDR2 FNYEAQ, per germline. The CDR3 consists of 17 residues. TCRdb independently ran MiXCR on the reads; one entry per CDR3 protein. The data hold 100,000 to 150,000 distinct CDR3 sequences, with roughly 9% observed a single time. What was sequenced was PBMCs. The rearrangement uses TRBV7-6 and TRBJ2-1; 12 nucleotides agree with TRBD2. This TCR was recovered from a human donor in good health (CMV status not recorded). Some clones in this sample may be carry-over from other donors' samples. CDR3 loop: CASSPGLAGSSYNEQFF. Written as DNA, the CDR3 is TGTGCCAGCAGCCCCGGACTAGCGGGGAGCTCCTACAATGAGCAGTTCTTC.